This T cell receptor beta chain was sequenced during a study of human T cells and chemical hapten exposure. Overall study context: 2% DPC applied to a roughly 2 cm by roughly 2 cm arm area sensitized donors.

The time point is: pre-sensitization, week 0. As for treatment: therapeutic diphenylcyclopropenone sensitization with weekly scalp DPC. CDR1 is DFQATT, CDR2 SNEGSKA, per germline (reference sequence). Trimming left V 5 bases short and J 8 bases short, with 25 bases between. The CDR3 runs 16 residues. Study-level findings and limits: The number of TCRs over 1 in 1000 frequency stayed unchanged after DPC.

Only a few counts were recorded for this clonotype. Its antigen is still unknown. Each cDNA molecule in the library carried unique molecular identifiers. TCRdb re-called the RACE reads with MiXCR, one entry per CDR3 protein. The table has around 250,000 distinct CDR3 sequences, 7% to 10% seen once. The chain joins TRBV20-1 to TRBJ2-1, with D possibly being TRBD1 (6 bases). This sequence originates from a woman aged 40 to 50 with alopecia areata. Some clones in this sample may be carry-over from other donors' samples. Specimen: whole blood, collected in connection with sensitization to the hapten diphenylcyclopropenone (DPC). In DNA, the CDR3 is TGCAGTGCTGTAACAGGGATGGGCTCCCGTTTCGATGAGCAGTTCTTC. Translated, it gives CSAVTGMGSRFDEQFF.